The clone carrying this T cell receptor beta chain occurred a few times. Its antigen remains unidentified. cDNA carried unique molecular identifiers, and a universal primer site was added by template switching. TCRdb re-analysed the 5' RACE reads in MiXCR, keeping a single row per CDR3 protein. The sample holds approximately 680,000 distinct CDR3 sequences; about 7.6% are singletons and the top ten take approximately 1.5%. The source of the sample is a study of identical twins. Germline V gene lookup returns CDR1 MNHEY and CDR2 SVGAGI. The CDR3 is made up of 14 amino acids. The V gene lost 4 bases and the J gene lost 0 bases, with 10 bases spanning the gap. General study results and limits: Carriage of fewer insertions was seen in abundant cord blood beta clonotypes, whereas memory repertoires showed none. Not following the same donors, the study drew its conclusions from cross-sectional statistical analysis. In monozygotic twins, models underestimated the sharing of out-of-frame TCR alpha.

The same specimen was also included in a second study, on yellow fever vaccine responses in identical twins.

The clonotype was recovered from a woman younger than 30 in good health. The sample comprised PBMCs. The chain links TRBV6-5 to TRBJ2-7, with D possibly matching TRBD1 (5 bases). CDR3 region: CASSSSGFSYEQYF. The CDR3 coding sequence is TGTGCCAGCAGTTCCTCAGGGTTCTCCTACGAGCAGTACTTC.